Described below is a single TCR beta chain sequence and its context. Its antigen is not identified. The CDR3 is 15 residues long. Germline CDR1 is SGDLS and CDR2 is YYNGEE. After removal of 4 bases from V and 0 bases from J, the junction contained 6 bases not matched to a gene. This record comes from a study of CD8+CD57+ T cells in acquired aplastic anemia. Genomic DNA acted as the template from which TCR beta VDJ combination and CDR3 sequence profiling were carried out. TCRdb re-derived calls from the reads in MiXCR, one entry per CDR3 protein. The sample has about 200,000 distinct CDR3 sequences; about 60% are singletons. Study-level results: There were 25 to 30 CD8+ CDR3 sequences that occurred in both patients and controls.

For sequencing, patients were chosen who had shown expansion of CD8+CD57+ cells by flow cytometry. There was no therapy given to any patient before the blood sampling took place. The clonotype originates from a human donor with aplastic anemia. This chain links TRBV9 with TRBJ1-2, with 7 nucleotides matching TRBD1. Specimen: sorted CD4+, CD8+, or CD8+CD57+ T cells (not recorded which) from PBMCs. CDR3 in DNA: TGTGCCAGCAGCCAAGGACAGGCCCCTAACTATGGCTACACCTTC. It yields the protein CASSQGQAPNYGYTF.